The 29 T cell receptor beta chains listed next were all sequenced from one sample in a study of regulatory T cells in long-lasting Graves disease. TCR beta libraries were built with iRepertoire HTBI primers and Arm-PCR of CDR3 regions. TCRdb analysed the multiplex PCR reads with MiXCR anew, one entry per CDR3 protein. Among roughly 400,000 distinct CDR3 sequences listed, about 21% were seen once. Noted time point: persistent/refractory GD, antithyroid drugs over 5 years with positive TRAb. The TCR library used RNA extracted from PBMCs. The sequencing here drew on peripheral blood mononuclear cells (PBMCs), taken when the disease was refractory, from a patient treated with antithyroid drugs. The receptors originated from a female donor with Graves disease.

V usage is TRBV19 and J usage is TRBJ2-3; maybe TRBD2 (5 bases). Germline loops: CDR1 LNHDA, CDR2 SQIVND (reference sequence). Trimming pared 5 bases from V and 6 bases from J, leaving 12 bases between. The CDR3 has 13 amino acids. This CDR3 is CASSPQLGDTQYF. DNA for the CDR3: TGTGCCAGTAGTCCCCAACTAGGGGATACGCAGTATTTT.

Concerning this clonotype itself: Because the CDR3's place on the DNA is in doubt, the DNA is left out and the CDR3 is given as listed by TCRdb. The V and J genes are TRBV28 and TRBJ2-5; the D call TRBD1 from the table was never checked on the DNA. The CDR3 is 21 residues long, counting both termini. The V gene's germline CDR1 is MDHEN and CDR2 SYDVKM. CDR3: CASSPAAYFCASSQGKETQYF.

The table lists this clonotype with a few counts. The chain recombines TRBV27 with TRBJ2-4; D perhaps matches TRBD1 (6 bases). The length of the CDR3 is 16 residues. Germline-derived CDR1 and CDR2 are MNHEY and SMNVEV (reference sequence). V was pared by 5 bases and J by 3 bases, with 17 bases between. CDR3 nucleotides: TGTGCCAGCAGTCCAACAGGGCGCGCCGGCAAAAACATTCAGTACTTC. Translation gives CASSPTGRAGKNIQYF.

Ten or more counts support this clonotype. CDR3 in DNA: TGTGCCAGCAGTTCGAGCGGGGACACTCCACCCTACGAGCAGTACTTC. It specifies CASSSSGDTPPYEQYF. The chain uses TRBV28 and TRBJ2-7; TRBD2 might be the D (7 bases). Germline CDR1 MDHEN, CDR2 SYDVKM. V lost 4 bases and J lost 2, with 18 bases in between. The CDR3 has 16 amino acids.

The chain joins TRBV12-3 or TRBV12-4 to TRBJ1-1, with D unclear. The V end was cut by 5 bases, the J end by 0 bases, with 13 bases between. The CDR3 sequence is 15 residues long. The CDR3 reads CASSPDGRMNTEAFF. The DNA for the CDR3 is TGTGCCAGCAGTCCCGACGGTAGAATGAACACTGAAGCTTTCTTT.

The chain is built from TRBV20-1 and TRBJ1-1; tentative D call: TRBD1 (6 bases). Germline V gives CDR1 DFQATT, CDR2 SNEGSKA (reference sequence). This CDR3 comprises 13 residues. Trimming left V 6 bases short and J 2 bases short, with 13 bases between. CDR3 sequence reads: CSAPGAVNTEAFF. CDR3 sequence (DNA): TGCAGTGCCCCAGGGGCTGTCAACACTGAAGCTTTCTTT.

This clonotype was detected a few times. This chain joins TRBV6-1 and TRBJ2-7; TRBD2 matches at 10 bases. The CDR3 is 15 residues long. Trimming cost V 6 bases and J 0 bases; bases outside gene matches: 5. Germline CDR1 reads MNHNS; CDR2 reads SASEGT. The CDR3 loop reads CASRSASGSSYEQYF. DNA of the CDR3: TGTGCCAGCAGAAGCGCTAGCGGGAGCTCCTACGAGCAGTACTTC.

This sequence joins TRBV28 and TRBJ2-1; possible D gene TRBD1, 5 bases. V shed 9 bases and J shed 4 bases, with 19 bases lying between them. Germline CDR1 is MDHEN and CDR2 is SYDVKM. The CDR3 is 15 amino acids. The CDR3 bases are TGTGCCAGTAAAGAGGTACAGGACCAGTACAATGAGCAGTTCTTC. This sequence encodes CASKEVQDQYNEQFF.

This sequence joins TRBV24-1 and TRBJ2-1; 7 bases align to TRBD2. Germline V gives CDR1 KGHDR, CDR2 SFDVKD. With V trimmed by 2 bases and J by 10 bases, 10 bases remained unmatched. The CDR3 extends over 15 amino acids. The CDR3 spells CATSDSRDYPREQFF. In nucleotides, the CDR3 is TGTGCCACCAGTGATTCCCGGGACTACCCTCGGGAGCAGTTCTTC.

Many counts were recorded for this clonotype. The rearrangement links TRBV28 to TRBJ1-3; weak D call: TRBD1 (5 bases). V gave up 3 bases and J gave up 8 bases, with 20 bases separating them. Germline CDR1 and CDR2: MDHEN and SYDVKM. There are 16 residues in the CDR3. The CDR3 sequence: CASSFLWTPWKDTIYF. The DNA of the CDR3 is TGTGCCAGCAGTTTCCTCTGGACACCATGGAAGGACACCATATATTTT.

This clonotype was detected many times. The chain couples TRBV12-3 or TRBV12-4 to TRBJ2-7; 7 bases are a match to TRBD2. There are 13 residues in the CDR3. V gave up 3 bases and J gave up 3 bases; unmatched junction bases: 2. The CDR3 sequence: CASSFGGSYEQYF. CDR3 sequence (DNA): TGTGCCAGCAGTTTTGGCGGGAGCTACGAGCAGTACTTC.

In this sample, this clonotype turned up many times. The chain uses TRBV11-2 and TRBJ2-2; 7 nucleotides align to TRBD2. V lost 4 bases to trimming and J lost 1 base; unmatched junction nucleotides: 9. This CDR3 is built from 17 residues. The germline gives CDR1 SGHAT, CDR2 FQNNGV. The CDR3 loop reads CASSSPGLAENTGELFF. CDR3 nucleotides: TGTGCCAGCAGCTCGCCGGGGCTAGCGGAGAACACCGGGGAGCTGTTTTTT.

This clonotype was seen more than once but under ten times. V usage is TRBV3-1 and J usage is TRBJ2-1, with no clear D. From germline, CDR1 is LGHDT and CDR2 YNNKEL (reference sequence). CDR3 length equals 13 residues. V was shortened by 4 bases and J by 12 bases, with 16 bases between the two germline ends. CDR3 coding DNA: TGTGCCAGCAGCCCGACGCGTCCGATCGGGCAGTTCTTC. Its translation is CASSPTRPIGQFF.

This chain joins TRBV15 and TRBJ2-3; possible D gene TRBD2, 6 bases. Trimming shortened V by 1 base and J by 5 bases, and 10 bases separated the two germline ends. The length of the CDR3 is 14 residues. Germline V gene sequence: CDR1 LNHNV, CDR2 YYDKDF (reference sequence). The CDR3 sequence: CATSRGSSEDTQYF. The DNA of the CDR3 is TGTGCCACCAGCAGAGGGTCTAGCGAAGATACGCAGTATTTT.

The chain uses TRBV30 and TRBJ2-7; TRBD2 aligns across 9 bases. The germline CDR1 and CDR2 sequences are GTSNPN and SVGIG (reference sequence). The V gene end was trimmed by 3 bases and the J gene end by 3 bases; junction bases not matched to a gene: 6. CDR3 length: 14 amino acids. DNA for the CDR3: TGTGCCTGGAGGGGTCCTAGCGGGAACTACGAGCAGTACTTC. As protein: CAWRGPSGNYEQYF.

In this sample, this clonotype turned up many times. The chain uses TRBV5-1 and TRBJ1-6; the D gene is possibly TRBD1 (6 bases). The germline V and J ends were trimmed by 0 bases and 9 bases, with 13 bases remaining between them. The CDR3 has 15 amino acids. Germline-derived CDR1 and CDR2 are SGHRS and YFSETQ. The DNA of the CDR3 is TGCGCCAGCAGCTTGGACGCACAGGGAACTTCACCCCTCCACTTT. It yields the protein CASSLDAQGTSPLHF.

This clonotype was recorded many times. This chain links TRBV28 with TRBJ1-2; D is unresolved. The V gene lost 8 bases and the J gene lost 2 bases, with 15 bases spanning the gap. The CDR3 loop spans 14 amino acids. Germline V gene data show CDR1 as MDHEN and CDR2 as SYDVKM. In DNA form, the CDR3 reads TGTGCCAGCTCCCCGTGGGAGCTAAACTATGGCTACACCTTC. Protein sequence: CASSPWELNYGYTF.

The chain combines TRBV20-1 with TRBJ1-5, with 9 bases identical to TRBD1. Germline-derived CDR1 and CDR2 are DFQATT and SNEGSKA (reference sequence). This CDR3 has 17 residues. V gave up 6 bases and J gave up 0 bases; unmatched junction bases: 12. The CDR3 nucleotides read TGCAGTGCCTCCGGGACAGGGAACTTTTATAGCAATCAGCCCCAGCATTTT. Amino acid sequence: CSASGTGNFYSNQPQHF.

J is TRBJ2-2 and V is TRBV7-9, with 11 bases fitting TRBD2. Per germline, CDR1 SEHNR and CDR2 FQNEAQ (reference sequence). The CDR3 covers 16 residues. Trimming at V came to 3 bases and at J to 3 bases, leaving 3 bases not matched to a gene. CDR3 protein: CASSFALAGDTGELFF. CDR3 DNA sequence: TGTGCCAGCAGCTTTGCACTAGCGGGAGACACCGGGGAGCTGTTTTTT.

The chain combines TRBV6-2 or TRBV6-3 with TRBJ2-3, with D uncertain. The CDR3 has 13 residues. Germline V gene lookup returns CDR1 MNHEY and CDR2 SVGEGT. V dropped 2 bases and J dropped 8 bases, with 11 bases sitting between them. The CDR3 DNA sequence: TGTGCCAGCAGTTACAATACGGTGGCTACGCAGTATTTT. Translating gives CASSYNTVATQYF.

In this sample, this clonotype turned up many times. This rearrangement joins TRBV2 to TRBJ1-1, with a tentative D call TRBD1 (5 bases). Germline V gene data show CDR1 as SNHLY and CDR2 as FYNNEI. With 5 bases removed from V and 0 bases from J, the gap between germline ends came to 19 bases. The CDR3 is 17 amino acids. The CDR3 DNA reads as TGTGCCAGCAGTTACAGGCGACTGAATTCAATGAACACTGAAGCTTTCTTT. It specifies CASSYRRLNSMNTEAFF.

This clonotype showed up many times. The chain recombines TRBV2 with TRBJ1-2; D is possibly TRBD1 (6 bases). This CDR3 has 15 residues. V was clipped by 6 bases and J by 7 bases, with 21 bases between them. Germline loops: CDR1 SNHLY, CDR2 FYNNEI. CDR3 nucleotide sequence: TGTGCCAGCAGAGTTCAGGGGAATTTAGTGGGTGGCTACACCTTC. It specifies CASRVQGNLVGGYTF.

This clonotype was seen only a few times. J is TRBJ2-5 and V is TRBV9, with 8 bases matching TRBD2. The V segment lost 0 bases and the J segment 5 bases; nucleotides outside the gene matches: 9. The CDR3 extends over 16 amino acids. The germline gives CDR1 SGDLS, CDR2 YYNGEE. The CDR3 bases are TGTGCCAGCAGCGTAGCAGGAGCGGGAGCGGGGGAGACCCAGTACTTC. It specifies CASSVAGAGAGETQYF.

CDR3 loop: CASSPMVGNEKLFF. The CDR3 nucleotides read TGCGCCAGCAGCCCGATGGTAGGGAATGAAAAACTGTTTTTT. The chain uses TRBV5-1 and TRBJ1-4; D remains ambiguous. Germline V gene sequence: CDR1 SGHRS, CDR2 YFSETQ. V shed 4 bases and J shed 5 bases, with 12 bases lying between them. The CDR3 has 14 residues. Full variable domain (missing parts from reference TRBV5-1 and TRBJ1-4): KAGVTQTPRYLIKTRGQQVTLSCSPISGHRSVSWYQQTPGQGLQFLFEYFSETQRNKGNFPGRFSGRQFSNSRSEMNVSTLELGDSALYLCASSPMVGNEKLFFGSGTQLSVL.

Ten or more counts support this clonotype. This rearrangement joins TRBV11-2 to TRBJ1-6, with 7 bases aligning to TRBD1. This CDR3 comprises 15 residues. V lost 3 bases, J lost 9 bases, and 8 bases stayed unmatched. Per germline, CDR1 SGHAT and CDR2 FQNNGV. CDR3 sequence: CASSFGRGTVSPLHF. The CDR3, as DNA: TGTGCCAGCAGCTTCGGGAGGGGGACAGTTTCACCCCTCCACTTT.

A few counts support this clonotype. J is TRBJ1-2 and V is TRBV20-1; D is possibly TRBD1 (5 bases). Germline loops: CDR1 DFQATT, CDR2 SNEGSKA (reference sequence). The V end lost 0 bases, the J end lost 8 bases, and 16 bases lay between the germline ends. The CDR3 extends over 14 amino acids. The CDR3 reads CSAREARGDGGYTF. DNA for the CDR3: TGCAGTGCTAGAGAGGCTCGGGGGGACGGCGGCTACACCTTC.

Concerning this clonotype: Being one base from a much bigger clone, this may be a read error. This chain joins TRBV20-1 and TRBJ2-5; D is perhaps TRBD1 (7 bases). V was shortened by 7 bases and J by 2 bases, with 20 bases between the two germline ends. The V gene's germline CDR1 is DFQATT and CDR2 SNEGSKA (reference sequence). CDR3 length equals 15 residues. The CDR3 DNA reads as TGCAGTGTGATAGAGGGGGGCAGGGGGCAAGAGACCCAGTACTTC. Translated, it gives CSVIEGGRGQETQYF.

A few counts support this clonotype. An end of the junction does not agree with germline; a read error may underlie this. The chain joins TRBV20-1 to TRBJ2-2; TRBD2 is a possible D gene (5 bases). The CDR3 is 13 amino acids. CDR1 and CDR2 from the germline V gene are DFQATT and SNEGSKA (reference sequence). CDR3 DNA: TGCAGTGCTAGAGTTAAGCGATCCGGGGAGCTGCTTTTT. This encodes CSARVKRSGELLF.

As DNA, the CDR3 is TGTGCCAGCAGTTACTGGGAGCGGGAGATAGATACGCAGTATTTT. Residues: CASSYWEREIDTQYF. The V call is TRBV6-5, the J call TRBJ2-3; TRBD2 matches at 8 bases. The CDR3 spans 15 residues. Germline V lookup: CDR1 MNHEY, CDR2 SVGAGI. V dropped 1 base and J dropped 5; count of bases not matched to a gene: 5.